This T cell receptor (beta chain) was identified in a study of T cells in localized non-small cell lung cancer. Overall study results and limits: Uninvolved neighboring lung showed the greatest T cell clonality, exceeding tumor. Because sequencing included only one region (of the tumor), heterogeneity remains possible.

This clone came up a few times. The antigen remains unidentified. Germline V gives CDR1 SGHRS, CDR2 YFSETQ. Trimming took off 0 bases at V and 7 bases at J, with 10 bases between the two ends. The CDR3 is made up of 13 amino acids. Assay: immunoSEQ multiplex PCR; the TCRdb copy retains only in-frame clones and omits some. The sample consists of around 35,000 clones, approximately 88% of them appearing once. The TCR sequence derives from a woman aged 35 to 70 with stage I lung adenocarcinoma. The chain employs TRBV5-1 and TRBJ1-2; D might be TRBD1 (5 bases). The input for sequencing was peripheral blood, taken before any cancer treatment. The CDR3 DNA sequence: TGCGCCAGCAGCTTGGCGGGGGTCGGTGGCTACACCTTC. Translating it yields CASSLAGVGGYTF.